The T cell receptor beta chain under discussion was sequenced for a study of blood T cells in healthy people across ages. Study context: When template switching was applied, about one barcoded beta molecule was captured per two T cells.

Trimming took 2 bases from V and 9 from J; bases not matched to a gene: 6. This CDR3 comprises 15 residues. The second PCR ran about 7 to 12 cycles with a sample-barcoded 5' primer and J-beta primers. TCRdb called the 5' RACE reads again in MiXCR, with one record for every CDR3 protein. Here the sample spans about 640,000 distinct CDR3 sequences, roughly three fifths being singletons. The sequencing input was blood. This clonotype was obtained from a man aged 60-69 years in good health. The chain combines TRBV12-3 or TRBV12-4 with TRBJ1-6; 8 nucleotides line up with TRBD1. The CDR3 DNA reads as TGTGCCAGCAGTTTATGGCAGGGGGCGGGTTCACCCCTCCACTTT. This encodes CASSLWQGAGSPLHF.